Listed below are T cell receptor beta chains from one sample, sequenced in a study of T-cell memory formation after mild COVID-19. TCRdb analysed the 5' RACE reads with MiXCR anew, one entry per CDR3 protein. Among around 310,000 distinct CDR3 sequences, 15% were seen once, and the ten largest hold around 24%. Material for sequencing was PBMCs or a T cell subset sorted from them (not recorded which). The source is a man younger than 30 who had mild COVID-19 (a few samples of this study predate the infection). Cell type and time point are not known. Both conserved end residues are part of each CDR3. The D gene is left open where the match is weak.

TRBJ1-1 | TRBV6-6 | NA | 14 | CASSYTGASTEAFF
TRBJ2-6 | TRBV20-1 | TRBD2 | 16 | CSARGRGRDGANVLTF
TRBJ1-2 | TRBV11-2 | NA | 12 | CASGGLNYGYTF
TRBJ1-2 | TRBV5-6 | NA | 15 | CASSFRALLRYGYTF
TRBJ2-3 | TRBV7-9 | NA | 17 | CASSSRPGVLSTDTQYF
TRBJ2-2 | TRBV3-1 | NA | 13 | CASSRGGDGELFF
TRBJ2-4 | TRBV4-1 | TRBD2 | 15 | CASSQVAGGGDIQYF
TRBJ2-5 | TRBV5-1 | NA | 14 | CASSHYRNQETQYF
TRBJ1-3 | TRBV9 | NA | 16 | CASSVGSTISGNTIYF
TRBJ1-2 | TRBV5-4 | NA | 13 | CASGGVGYYGYTF
TRBJ2-1 | TRBV6-6 | TRBD2 | 15 | CASSDLASGYNEQFF
TRBJ2-3 | TRBV6-5 | TRBD2 | 18 | CASSYSGRSGGYTDTQYF
TRBJ2-1 | TRBV2 | TRBD2 | 17 | CASSGDLAGGPYNEQFF
TRBJ2-1 | TRBV7-6 | TRBD2 | 17 | CASSFSLAESSYNEQFF
TRBJ2-6 | TRBV27 | NA | 16 | CASSHQGISGANVLTF
TRBJ1-1 | TRBV20-1 | TRBD1 | 15 | CSAWGRTGENTEAFF
TRBJ1-2 | TRBV4-1 | NA | 14 | CASSQEPGNYGYTF
TRBJ2-7 | TRBV2 | NA | 14 | CASSEGWGYYEQYF
TRBJ2-6 | TRBV20-1 | NA | 16 | CSASAVSLVGANVLTF
TRBJ2-5 | TRBV5-1 | NA | 13 | CASSADSRETQYF
TRBJ2-1 | TRBV20-1 | NA | 11 | CSARDRGERFF
TRBJ2-6 | TRBV5-1 | NA | 16 | CASSLESGPGANVLTF
TRBJ2-7 | TRBV12-3/TRBV12-4 | NA | 13 | CASRRTATYEQYF
TRBJ2-2 | TRBV28 | NA | 12 | CASSFLRGELFF
TRBJ2-7 | TRBV19 | NA | 14 | CASSVTGTTYEQYF
TRBJ2-3 | TRBV7-9 | TRBD1 | 14 | CASSFGQGIDTQYF
TRBJ1-1 | TRBV6-2/TRBV6-3 | NA | 15 | CASSYSQGWNTEAFF
TRBJ2-2 | TRBV29-1 | TRBD2 | 15 | CSVEGGDDPTGELFF
TRBJ1-3 | TRBV12-3/TRBV12-4 | TRBD1 | 15 | CASSRQGSSGNTIYF